What follows are 27 T cell receptor beta chains derived from one specimen sequenced in a study of cytomegalovirus exposure and HLA in healthy donors. PCR used 60 Vbeta primers and 13 Jbeta primers. Sequencing was performed with immunoSEQ multiplex PCR; in TCRdb, only in-frame clones are kept and a portion is missing. The sample includes 150,000 to 200,000 clones, more than 60% of them seen just once. Source material: PBMCs. Receptors originate from a man between 18 and 29 years old in good health and CMV-seronegative.

This chain connects TRBV30 to TRBJ2-7, with D hard to call. The ends were cut back, 1 base at V and 7 bases at J, with 11 bases in the middle. Germline V gene lookup returns CDR1 GTSNPN and CDR2 SVGIG (reference sequence). The CDR3 spans 12 residues. CDR3 in amino acids: CAWSAHPGEQYF. The CDR3 DNA reads as TGTGCCTGGAGTGCCCATCCGGGTGAGCAGTACTTC. The variable domain in full, with the rest retrieved from reference TRBV30 and TRBJ2-7, is SQTIHQWPATLVQPVGSPLSLECTVEGTSNPNLYWYRQAAGRGLQLLFYSVGIGQISSEVPQNLSASRPQDRQFILSSKKLLLSDSGFYLCAWSAHPGEQYFGPGTRLTVT.

The chain couples TRBV5-4 to TRBJ2-4; the match to TRBD2 covers 14 bases. J was trimmed by 1 base and V by 3 bases; bases with no gene match: 0. Germline lookup yields CDR1 SGHNT and CDR2 YYREEE (reference sequence). This CDR3 spans 16 amino acids. CDR3 residues: CASSWTSGGAKNIQYF. CDR3 coding DNA: TGTGCCAGCAGCTGGACTAGCGGGGGGGCCAAAAACATTCAGTACTTC.

CDR3 nucleotides: TGTGCCAGCAGTGAATATTATGCGGGAGGGCCCAGGAATGAGCAGTTCTTC. Protein: CASSEYYAGGPRNEQFF. This chain joins TRBV25-1 and TRBJ2-1; the match to TRBD2 covers 9 bases. Germline CDR1 and CDR2: MGHDK and SYGVNS. J lost 7 bases, V lost 0 bases, and 10 bases had no gene match. This CDR3 contains 17 residues.

The V and J genes are TRBV2 and TRBJ1-2; 10 nucleotides match TRBD1. V lost 7 bases and J lost 4; bases outside the gene matches: 6. This CDR3 comprises 14 residues. The V gene's germline CDR1 is SNHLY and CDR2 FYNNEI. CDR3 DNA sequence: TGTGCCAGCACGCGGGACAGGGGCTTCTATGGCTACACCTTC. Its translation: CASTRDRGFYGYTF. Filled out from reference TRBV2 and TRBJ1-2, the complete variable domain reads EPEVTQTPSHQVTQMGQEVILRCVPISNHLYFYWYRQILGQKVEFLVSFYNNEISEKSEIFDDQFSVERPDGSNFTLKIRSTKLEDSAMYFCASTRDRGFYGYTFGSGTRLTVV.

Remarks on this clone: A read error may account for a junction end that differs from germline. The V call is TRBV29-1, the J call TRBJ1-1; D is possibly TRBD1 (6 bases). CDR3 length equals 15 residues. The germline CDR1 and CDR2 sequences are SQVTM and ANQGSEA. The CDR3 nucleotides are TGCAACGTTCTCCTGCGGGGGCCTGGGAACACTGAAGCTTTCTTT. Translated, it gives CNVLLRGPGNTEAFF.

This clone occurred a few times. The DNA for the CDR3 is TGTGCCAGCAGTCCCAGGCGGGACACCATATATTTT. Amino acid sequence: CASSPRRDTIYF. The chain employs TRBV2 and TRBJ1-3; no clear D. CDR1 is SNHLY and CDR2 is FYNNEI in the germline V gene. Trimming shortened V by 5 bases and J by 8 bases, and 10 bases separated the two germline ends. The CDR3 has 12 amino acids.

The V and J genes are TRBV11-1 and TRBJ1-2; D is uncertain. The CDR3 is 16 amino acids. The germline gives CDR1 SGHAT, CDR2 FQDESV (reference sequence). Between the trimmed V and J ends, which lost 8 bases and 4 bases, there was a span of 23 bases. CDR3 protein: CASDNGRQRGGYGYTF. The CDR3 coding sequence is TGTGCCAGCGATAACGGGCGTCAGAGAGGAGGCTATGGCTACACCTTC.

The chain is built from TRBV19 and TRBJ2-7, with TRBD2 as a possible D gene (6 bases). Per germline, CDR1 LNHDA and CDR2 SQIVND (reference sequence). The CDR3 is made up of 13 amino acids. Trimming removed 3 bases at V and 5 bases at J, with 11 bases between. The CDR3 region has the DNA TGTGCCAGTAGTATCTTCCCGGGAGACGAGCAGTACTTC. Translation: CASSIFPGDEQYF.

The chain uses TRBV10-3 and TRBJ2-4; 8 bases fit TRBD2. Per germline, CDR1 ENHRY and CDR2 SYGVKD. The V gene end was trimmed by 4 bases and the J gene end by 1 base; junction bases not matched to a gene: 3. CDR3 size: 15 residues. The CDR3 protein is CAISGGGSAKNIQYF. The DNA of the CDR3 is TGTGCCATCAGTGGCGGGGGGAGTGCCAAAAACATTCAGTACTTC.

V is TRBV5-1 and J is TRBJ2-5; weak D call: TRBD2 (6 bases). The end of the DNA aligns better with TRBJ2-7, so the J call may be wrong. CDR3 length equals 13 residues. Germline CDR1 is SGHRS and CDR2 is YFSETQ. The CDR3 region is CASTSGTLYEQYF. The CDR3 DNA is TGCGCCAGCACCTCCGGGACTCTCTACGAGCAGTACTTC.

CDR3 residues: CASSSSGKNNQPQHF. CDR3 DNA sequence: TGTGCCAGCAGTTCCTCCGGGAAGAACAATCAGCCCCAGCATTTT. This sequence joins TRBV6-5 and TRBJ1-5; D uncertain. This CDR3 region has 15 residues. Germline loops: CDR1 MNHEY, CDR2 SVGAGI. The V end lost 4 bases, the J end lost 3 bases, and 13 bases lay between the germline ends.

The rearrangement uses TRBV6-5 and TRBJ1-5; unclear D gene. The CDR3 contains 14 residues. Germline V gene sequence: CDR1 MNHEY, CDR2 SVGAGI. V was cut by 5 bases and J by 2 bases, with 10 bases left in between. CDR3 region: CASSLQRGNQPQHF. The CDR3 nucleotides are TGTGCCAGCAGTCTCCAGAGGGGCAATCAGCCCCAGCATTTT.

The rearrangement uses TRBV19 and TRBJ1-5; 12 nucleotides align to TRBD1. This CDR3 spans 16 amino acids. Germline-derived CDR1 and CDR2 are LNHDA and SQIVND (reference sequence). V shed 3 bases, J shed 2 bases, and the junction held 2 bases outside the gene matches. The CDR3 spells CASSMGQGAGNQPQHF. The CDR3, as DNA: TGTGCCAGTAGTATGGGACAGGGGGCGGGCAATCAGCCCCAGCATTTT.

This clone was detected only a few times. The chain links TRBV25-1 to TRBJ1-2; tentatively, D is TRBD1 (5 bases). The CDR3 is 13 amino acids. Trimming took off 1 base at V and 8 bases at J, with 11 bases between the two ends. In germline, CDR1 is MGHDK, CDR2 SYGVNS. The CDR3 sequence is CASSESPGKGYTF. The CDR3 bases are TGTGCCAGCAGTGAATCGCCAGGGAAAGGCTACACCTTC.

The rearrangement joins TRBV29-1 to TRBJ1-2, with TRBD1 as a possible D gene (5 bases). Germline lookup yields CDR1 SQVTM and CDR2 ANQGSEA. V was trimmed by 2 bases and J by 5 bases, leaving 18 bases between them. The CDR3 contains 15 residues. CDR3 residues: CSVEIRGGGGYGYTF. The DNA for the CDR3 is TGCAGCGTTGAAATTCGGGGGGGAGGAGGGTATGGCTACACCTTC.

The count of this clone is one. This chain links TRBV29-1 with TRBJ1-2; 7 nucleotides align to TRBD1. The germline V gene encodes CDR1 SQVTM and CDR2 ANQGSEA. The CDR3 runs 17 residues. With 5 bases clipped from V and 2 bases from J, the junction kept 17 bases outside the gene matches. In DNA, the CDR3 is TGCAGCGTTAACCCCGGCCAGGGGGTTTTTTGGAACTATGGCTACACCTTC. It translates to CSVNPGQGVFWNYGYTF. Full variable domain (outside the CDR3, taken from reference TRBV29-1 and TRBJ1-2): SAVISQKPSRDICQRGTSLTIQCQVDSQVTMMFWYRQQPGQSLTLIATANQGSEATYESGFVIDKFPISRPNLTFSTLTVSNMSPEDSSIYLCSVNPGQGVFWNYGYTFGSGTRLTVV.

This chain joins TRBV7-9 and TRBJ2-5; TRBD1 might be the D (5 bases). The CDR3 is 14 amino acids. V dropped 1 base and J dropped 3 bases, with 9 bases sitting between them. Germline CDR1 is SEHNR and CDR2 is FQNEAQ (reference sequence). DNA of the CDR3: TGTGCCAGCAGCTTAGGGGGCCCCGAAGAGACCCAGTACTTC. Translating it yields CASSLGGPEETQYF.

The chain combines TRBV19 with TRBJ2-5; TRBD2 matches 7 bases. J lost 1 base, V lost 0 bases, and 2 bases had no gene match. Looked up from germline, CDR1 is LNHDA and CDR2 is SQIVND (reference sequence). The CDR3 is 15 amino acids. The CDR3 protein is CASSIEGTTQETQYF. The DNA for the CDR3 is TGTGCCAGTAGTATAGAGGGGACTACCCAAGAGACCCAGTACTTC.

The J gene is TRBJ1-1, the V gene TRBV4-1, with D unclear. Per germline, CDR1 MGHRA and CDR2 YSYEKL. Trimming removed 1 base from V and 8 bases from J, with 11 bases in between. The CDR3 has 13 residues. The CDR3 DNA sequence: TGCGCCAGCAGCCAAGTTGGGCCGGCCGAAGCTTTCTTT. Its translation is CASSQVGPAEAFF.

A single count supports this clone. The chain is built from TRBV6-5 and TRBJ2-7, with 9 bases fitting TRBD1. The CDR3 length is 15 residues. The J segment lost 3 bases and the V segment lost 2 bases, leaving 5 bases of the junction unmatched. CDR1 and CDR2 from the germline V gene are MNHEY and SVGAGI. The CDR3, as DNA: TGTGCCAGCAGTTACGGGACAGGGTCCTACTACGAGCAGTACTTC. Protein product: CASSYGTGSYYEQYF.

Only one count was recorded for this clone. The chain is built from TRBV7-2 and TRBJ1-2; D perhaps matches TRBD1 (6 bases). Germline CDR1 reads SGHTA; CDR2 reads FQGNSA. CDR3 size: 13 residues. Trimming stripped 8 bases from V and 4 bases from J, with 14 bases between. Here the CDR3 DNA reads TGTGCCAGCGCTCCAGGGGTTGGCTATGGCTACACCTTC. This encodes CASAPGVGYGYTF.

V is TRBV14 and J is TRBJ1-1; D is undetermined. Germline V CDR1 and CDR2: SGHDN, FVKESK. V lost 0 bases, J lost 5 bases, and 16 bases lay in between. The CDR3 has 16 amino acids. The CDR3 sequence is CASSQDLGRLETEAFF. CDR3 nucleotide sequence: TGTGCCAGCAGCCAAGATCTTGGTAGGCTGGAGACTGAAGCTTTCTTT. The full variable domain, completed using reference TRBV14 and TRBJ1-1, is EAGVTQFPSHSVIEKGQTVTLRCDPISGHDNLYWYRRVMGKEIKFLLHFVKESKQDESGMPNNRFLAERTGGTYSTLKVQPAELEDSGVYFCASSQDLGRLETEAFFGQGTRLTVV.

The table lists this clone with a count of one. V usage is TRBV6-5 and J usage is TRBJ2-5, with D perhaps TRBD1 (6 bases). In germline, CDR1 is MNHEY, CDR2 SVGAGI. The CDR3 totals 15 residues. The V gene lost 6 bases and the J gene lost 1 base, with 15 bases spanning the gap. The CDR3 DNA follows: TGTGCCAGCAGATCGGGACAAGTGGTCCAAGAGACCCAGTACTTC. Translating gives CASRSGQVVQETQYF.

On this clone itself: One end of the junction is discordant with germline, which a read error may explain. This chain connects TRBV5-1 to TRBJ2-7, with TRBD1 as a possible D gene (5 bases). This CDR3 comprises 13 residues. Germline V gene data show CDR1 as SGHRS and CDR2 as YFSETQ. The CDR3 is CTSSEQGLGEQYF. The DNA of the CDR3 is TGCACCAGCAGCGAGCAGGGTCTGGGCGAGCAGTACTTC.

This chain connects TRBV19 to TRBJ2-5; D might be TRBD2 (6 bases). The CDR3 is 17 residues long. Germline CDR1 LNHDA, CDR2 SQIVND (reference sequence). V gave up 5 bases and J gave up 3 bases, with 22 bases separating them. CDR3 sequence (DNA): TGTGCCAGTAGTTCCTACGTGGCAGGCGGAGGGAAAGAGACCCAGTACTTC. Amino acids: CASSSYVAGGGKETQYF.

The chain carries TRBV7-2 and TRBJ2-7; 8 nucleotides agree with TRBD1. With V trimmed by 5 bases and J by 3 bases, 12 bases remained unmatched. CDR1 and CDR2 (germline): SGHTA, FQGNSA. The CDR3 consists of 16 residues. The CDR3 DNA follows: TGTGCCAGCAGCCCGCATGCAGGGGGCGCGGGCTACGAGCAGTACTTC. It specifies CASSPHAGGAGYEQYF. Using reference TRBV7-2 and TRBJ2-7 for the parts outside the CDR3, the full variable domain is GAGVSQSPSNKVTEKGKDVELRCDPISGHTALYWYRQSLGQGLEFLIYFQGNSAPDKSGLPSDRFSAERTGGSVSTLTIQRTQQEDSAVYLCASSPHAGGAGYEQYFGPGTRLTVT.

The CDR3 bases are TGTGCCAGCAGCCCCCGAGGCGGGGCGGGGGGGACAGATACGCAGTATTTT. Translated: CASSPRGGAGGTDTQYF. The J gene is TRBJ2-3, the V gene TRBV4-2; 9 bases fit TRBD2. Germline assignment: CDR1 LGHNA and CDR2 YNFKEQ. V was pared by 4 bases and J by 3 bases, with 11 bases of the junction left unmatched. CDR3 length: 17 residues.